A selection of T cell receptor beta chains follows, all from one sample in a study of blood T cell repertoires in COVID-19. The table came from immunoSEQ multiplex PCR; TCRdb's copy has only in-frame clones and leaves some out. This table holds about 460,000 clones, less than 90% found once. The sample was PBMCs or T cells enriched from blood (not recorded which). The receptors stem from a woman aged 55-70 years who had recovered from COVID-19. Both conserved end residues are part of each CDR3. D genes are given only for firm matches. Size values are once, few and many counts, or a class for expanded clones, and some rows have none.

size,V,length,D,J,DNA,CDR3
.,TRBV3-1/TRBV3-2,17,.,TRBJ2-5,TGTGCCAGCAGCCAAGAAAGGGAAGGGAAGCGGCGAGAGACCCAGTACTTC,CASSQEREGKRRETQYF
.,TRBV19,14,.,TRBJ1-1,TGTGCCAGTAGTATGGAGGGAGTGGGAACTGAAGCTTTCTTT,CASSMEGVGTEAFF
.,TRBV6-5,15,TRBD2,TRBJ2-1,TGTGCCAGCAGACTTGAGGCGGGGGGTTACAATGAGCAGTTCTTC,CASRLEAGGYNEQFF
.,TRBV3-1/TRBV3-2,14,.,TRBJ1-6,TGTGCCAGCAGCCAAATAGCCTATAATTCACCCCTCCACTTT,CASSQIAYNSPLHF
.,TRBV5-1,17,TRBD1,TRBJ1-6,TGCGCCAGCAGCTTTTCCGGGACAGGCTTGCCTAATTCACCCCTCCACTTT,CASSFSGTGLPNSPLHF
.,TRBV2,12,.,TRBJ2-2,TGTGCCAGCAGCCGCGATTACGGGGAGCTGTTTTTT,CASSRDYGELFF
once,TRBV13,12,.,TRBJ1-1,TGTGCCAGCAGCTCCCGAGGCGGCGAAGCTTTCTTT,CASSSRGGEAFF
once,TRBV5-1,13,.,TRBJ1-1,TGCGCCAGCAGCGCCGGACTGTACACTGAAGCTTTCTTT,CASSAGLYTEAFF
once,TRBV11-2,14,.,TRBJ2-1,TGTGCCAGCAGCTCCCTGGCAGGGGACAATGAGCAGTTCTTC,CASSSLAGDNEQFF
.,TRBV7-2,13,.,TRBJ1-4,TGTGCCAGCAGCTTAGGAGCTAATGAAAAACTGTTTTTT,CASSLGANEKLFF
once,TRBV28,19,TRBD2,TRBJ2-7,TGTGCCAGCAGCCCATTCCCGGGACTAGCGGGGGGCCCCTCTGACGAGCAGTACTTC,CASSPFPGLAGGPSDEQYF
.,TRBV3-1/TRBV3-2,14,.,TRBJ1-1,TGTGCCAGCAGCCGCGGCCAACTGAACACTGAAGCTTTCTTT,CASSRGQLNTEAFF
.,TRBV9,14,TRBD1,TRBJ1-6,TGTGCCAGCAGCGGGGCAGGGGGCGACTCACCCCTCCACTTT,CASSGAGGDSPLHF
.,TRBV9,14,.,TRBJ2-2,TGTGCCAGCAGCGATCCAGGAGGTACCGGGGAGCTGTTTTTT,CASSDPGGTGELFF
.,TRBV7-2,15,.,TRBJ1-2,TGTGCCAGCAGCTTCCCCTCGGGACACGCTTATGGCTACACCTTC,CASSFPSGHAYGYTF
.,TRBV5-4,13,.,TRBJ1-1,TGTGCCAGCAGCTTGTCGCGGAACACTGAAGCTTTCTTT,CASSLSRNTEAFF
.,TRBV19,16,TRBD1,TRBJ1-3,TGTGCCAGTAGTATACTGGACAGGCTTGTTGGAAACACCATATATTTT,CASSILDRLVGNTIYF
.,TRBV2,14,TRBD1,TRBJ1-4,TGTGCCAGCGGGGACAGAGCAACTAATGAAAAACTGTTTTTT,CASGDRATNEKLFF
.,TRBV3-1/TRBV3-2,12,TRBD1,TRBJ1-2,TGTGCCAGCAGCAGGACAGGGGATGGCTACACCTTC,CASSRTGDGYTF
.,TRBV7-2,15,.,TRBJ1-2,TGTGCCAGCAGCTTAGACGCCGCTAACTACGGCGGCTACACCTTC,CASSLDAANYGGYTF
.,TRBV12-5,15,.,TRBJ1-6,TGTGCTAGTGGTTTTATCGGGGATATTAATTCACCCCTCCACTTT,CASGFIGDINSPLHF
.,TRBV2,12,.,TRBJ1-1,TGTGCCAGCAGTGGGGGCCCCCCCGCTGCTTTCTTT,CASSGGPPAAFF
.,TRBV24-1,15,.,TRBJ2-2,TGTGCCACCAAGTCCACAGAATCGAACACCGGGGAGCTGTTTTTT,CATKSTESNTGELFF
.,TRBV19,15,TRBD1,TRBJ2-3,TGTGCCAGTAGTATGGTAGCAGGGGGCGCAGATACGCAGTATTTT,CASSMVAGGADTQYF
.,TRBV7-9,19,TRBD2,TRBJ2-3,TGTGCCAGCAGCAGAAGACTAGCGGGGGGCGGGCTAGTGACAGATACGCAGTATTTT,CASSRRLAGGGLVTDTQYF
once,TRBV19,18,.,TRBJ2-2,TGTGCGACCAGCCGTGCGGGGCGACTCGAGGCGAACACCGGGGAGCTGTTTTTT,CATSRAGRLEANTGELFF
.,TRBV7-8,16,TRBD1,TRBJ1-5,TGTGCCAGCAGCTTAGGGACAGGGGGTCCCAATCAGCCCCAGCATTTT,CASSLGTGGPNQPQHF
.,TRBV12-3/TRBV12-4,13,.,TRBJ2-5,TGTGCCAGCAGCCACAGTTATCAGGGGACCCAGTACTTC,CASSHSYQGTQYF
.,TRBV7-8,16,.,TRBJ1-4,TGTGCCAGCAGCCCCCTCAGGGGAAGAGTCGGAGAAAAACTGTTTTTT,CASSPLRGRVGEKLFF
once,TRBV18,12,.,TRBJ1-3,TGTGCCAGCTCACCAGAGGGAAACACCATATATTTT,CASSPEGNTIYF
once,TRBV2,14,.,TRBJ1-2,TGTGCCAGCAGTGTGCAGTCAGGGGCCTATGGCTACACCTTC,CASSVQSGAYGYTF
.,TRBV2,14,.,TRBJ1-3,TGTGCCAGCAGCAACTGGATACTAGGGAACACCATATATTTT,CASSNWILGNTIYF
once,TRBV15,16,.,TRBJ1-6,TGTGCCACCAGCAGACCCCTAGGGGGAAGTAATTCACCCCTCCACTTT,CATSRPLGGSNSPLHF
.,TRBV5-1,12,.,TRBJ1-2,TGCGCCAGCAGCACCGACAGCTATGGCTACACCTTC,CASSTDSYGYTF
.,TRBV12-3/TRBV12-4,13,.,TRBJ2-5,TGTGCCAGCAGTCGGACGGAGGGAAAGACCCAGTACTTC,CASSRTEGKTQYF
.,TRBV7-2,15,TRBD2,TRBJ2-5,TGTGCCAGCAGCCTCCAACTAGCGGGGGAAGAGACCCAGTACTTC,CASSLQLAGEETQYF
.,TRBV6-5,16,.,TRBJ2-4,TGTGCCAGCAGTTTACTCACGGGAGGGGGCAAGGGCATTCAGTACTTC,CASSLLTGGGKGIQYF
.,TRBV2,15,TRBD2,TRBJ2-5,TGTGCCAGCAGTTTTCGCGGGGGGCGCCAAGAGACCCAGTACTTC,CASSFRGGRQETQYF
.,TRBV6-5,14,TRBD1,TRBJ1-5,TGTGCCAGCAGTTCCCCAGGGGGCGGGCAGCCCCAGCATTTT,CASSSPGGGQPQHF
.,TRBV19,14,.,TRBJ2-1,TGTGCCAGTAGTATGGGGGGGCTCTACAATGAGCAGTTCTTC,CASSMGGLYNEQFF
.,TRBV19,15,.,TRBJ1-1,TGTGCCAGTAGTGGACAGCATTTTATGAACACTGAAGCTTTCTTT,CASSGQHFMNTEAFF
.,TRBV28,16,.,TRBJ2-1,TGTGCCAGCAGTCTTCCCGGGTTGATACCCTACAATGAGCAGTTCTTC,CASSLPGLIPYNEQFF
few,TRBV6-5,12,.,TRBJ2-1,TGTGCCAGCAGCCCAACCTACAATGAGCAGTTCTTC,CASSPTYNEQFF
.,TRBV2,15,.,TRBJ1-5,TGTGCCAGCAGGACGGGAGATTATAGCAATCAGCCCCAGCATTTT,CASRTGDYSNQPQHF
.,TRBV5-1,16,TRBD1,TRBJ1-1,TGCGCCAGCAGCTTGGGACAGGGGACGTTGAACACTGAAGCTTTCTTT,CASSLGQGTLNTEAFF
.,TRBV23-1,16,TRBD1,TRBJ2-7,TGCGCCAGCAGTCATCCCGACAGGGGGGCCGACTACGAGCAGTACTTC,CASSHPDRGADYEQYF
.,TRBV7-8,14,.,TRBJ1-5,TGTGCCAGCAGCTTAAGGAGGAGCAATCAGCCCCAGCATTTT,CASSLRRSNQPQHF
.,TRBV19,12,.,TRBJ1-2,TGTGCCAGTAGTGTCGGGGTTCGCGGCTACACCTTC,CASSVGVRGYTF
.,TRBV5-1,14,.,TRBJ1-6,TGCGCCAGCAGCTTGGGACAGGTAGATTCACCCCTCCACTTT,CASSLGQVDSPLHF
.,TRBV5-4,13,.,TRBJ2-7,TGTGCCAGCAGCTTACCGGGACTTGGCGAGCAGTACTTC,CASSLPGLGEQYF
.,TRBV24-1,13,.,TRBJ2-2,TGTGCCACCAGAAATCTAGAAACCGGGGAGCTGTTTTTT,CATRNLETGELFF
.,TRBV9,15,.,TRBJ2-7,TGTGCCAGCAGCGTCAGCGAGTCAGGGGTGTACGAGCAGTACTTC,CASSVSESGVYEQYF
once,TRBV13,16,TRBD2,TRBJ2-1,TGTGCCAGCAGCTTAAGGGCTAGCGGGGGGGTAAATGAGCAGTTCTTC,CASSLRASGGVNEQFF
.,TRBV7-2,14,TRBD1,TRBJ1-1,TGTGCCAGCAGCACGCGACAGGGGGGTACTGAAGCTTTCTTT,CASSTRQGGTEAFF
once,TRBV3-1/TRBV3-2,16,TRBD2,TRBJ2-1,TGTGCCAGCAGCCAAGTTTTAGCGGGGGGCGGGAATGAGCAGTTCTTC,CASSQVLAGGGNEQFF
.,TRBV15,13,.,TRBJ1-2,TGTGCCACCAGCAGAGAGGAGGGCGATGGCTACACCTTC,CATSREEGDGYTF
.,TRBV5-1,15,.,TRBJ1-2,TGCGCCAGCAGCGCTCTAACCGACTCAAGTGGGGGCTACACCTTC,CASSALTDSSGGYTF
.,TRBV12-3/TRBV12-4,13,.,TRBJ1-5,TGTGCCAGCAGTTTATTTAACAATCAGCCCCAGCATTTT,CASSLFNNQPQHF
.,TRBV9,19,TRBD2,TRBJ2-1,TGTGCCAGCAGCGTAGTGTCTCTAGCGGGGGGCTCCCCCTACAATGAGCAGTTCTTC,CASSVVSLAGGSPYNEQFF